This T cell receptor beta chain was profiled in a study of human T cells and chemical hapten exposure. MiXCR was run by TCRdb on the 5' RACE reads, yielding one entry per CDR3 protein. This repertoire shows 110,000 or so distinct CDR3 sequences, 15% to 20% found once; its top ten account for 2.5% to 3.5%. Unfractionated whole blood was the source of the extracted total RNA. Points from the study as a whole: The study found that DPC sensitization did not change TCRs above 1 in 1000 frequency.

CDR3 length: 19 amino acids. Trimming at V came to 2 bases and at J to 4 bases, leaving 15 bases not matched to a gene. CDR1 is KGHDR and CDR2 is SFDVKD in the germline V gene. This clonotype was seen a few times. Its antigen is currently unknown. J is TRBJ2-3 and V is TRBV24-1; 9 nucleotides agree with TRBD2. This receptor was identified in a human donor in good health. The CDR3 DNA is TGTGCCACCAGTGATTCTCTATTCCGGCTAGCGGGACTACCAGATACGCAGTATTTT. Its protein is CATSDSLFRLAGLPDTQYF.